The following is a TCR beta chain sequence with its context. The antigen is undetermined. The sample is drawn from a study of T cell responses to AZD1222 COVID-19 vaccine. Study findings and constraints: Seropositivity was recorded at baseline in only six AZD1222 recipients. The study sampled repertoires only after the peak T cell response. Clonal diversity may have been underestimated in mostly white British donors.

Profiled with immunoSEQ multiplex PCR; TCRdb holds only in-frame clones, not every one. Of 85,000 to 90,000 clones listed, more than 75% were seen once; the top ten hold around 3%. This clonotype was obtained from an adult in good health. Sequencing was performed on peripheral blood, taken on day 0 of AZD1222 vaccination.

The CDR3 reads CASSSYGGPQGNEQFF. CDR3 nucleotides: TGTGCCAGCAGCAGTTATGGCGGGCCTCAGGGCAATGAGCAGTTCTTC. The chain links TRBV7-2 to TRBJ2-1, with D possibly called TRBD1 or TRBD2 (5 bases each). The V end lost 5 bases, the J end lost 6 bases, and 20 bases lay between the germline ends. Per germline, CDR1 SGHTA and CDR2 FQGNSA. CDR3 size: 16 residues.